One sample yielded the 21 T cell receptor beta chains listed below, sequenced in a study of cytomegalovirus exposure and HLA in healthy donors. The PCR used 60 Vbeta and 13 Jbeta primers. The assay was immunoSEQ multiplex PCR, and TCRdb's table has in-frame clones only and misses some. The sample includes around 110,000 clones, approximately 80% of them seen just once. The sequencing sample was made of PBMCs. These TCRs come from a man aged 25-40 years in good health and CMV-seropositive.

The chain employs TRBV6-1 and TRBJ2-7; 9 bases are shared with TRBD1. The germline CDR1 and CDR2 sequences are MNHNS and SASEGT. The V gene end was trimmed by 4 bases and the J gene end by 3 bases; junction bases not matched to a gene: 4. The CDR3 sequence is 14 residues long. The CDR3 nucleotides read TGTGCCAGCAGTGTCACGGGACAGGGCTACGAGCAGTACGTC. Translated, it gives CASSVTGQGYEQYV.

V usage is TRBV28 and J usage is TRBJ1-5; possible D gene TRBD1, 5 bases. CDR3 length equals 15 residues. V was pared by 2 bases and J by 2 bases, with 10 bases between. Germline V gives CDR1 MDHEN, CDR2 SYDVKM. The CDR3 DNA is TGTGCCAGCAGTTTAGGGGCATATGGCAATCAGCCCCAGCATTTT. As protein: CASSLGAYGNQPQHF.

Turning to this clone: Other DNA sequences in the sample encode the same CDR3. The chain couples TRBV19 to TRBJ2-2; D call uncertain. The CDR3 totals 14 residues. Germline V gives CDR1 LNHDA, CDR2 SQIVND (reference sequence). V lost 3 bases and J lost 1, with 6 bases in between. In DNA form, the CDR3 reads TGTGCCAGTAGTATCAGTGTGAACACCGGGGAGCTGTTTTTT. It encodes CASSISVNTGELFF.

The chain joins TRBV5-1 to TRBJ2-3; the match to TRBD1 covers 7 bases. Germline CDR1 SGHRS, CDR2 YFSETQ. CDR3 length: 15 amino acids. The junction had 9 bases not matched to a gene; V was cut back by 2 bases and J by 6 bases. As DNA, the CDR3 is TGCGCCAGCAGCTTATCCGGGACAGAGCCTGATACGCAGTATTTT. As protein: CASSLSGTEPDTQYF.

The CDR3 DNA is TGTGCCAGCAGCCCCGAGACAGGGACTGAAGCTTTCTTT. Its protein product is CASSPETGTEAFF. The chain employs TRBV7-8 and TRBJ1-1; 7 bases are shared with TRBD1. Germline loops: CDR1 SGHVS, CDR2 FQNEAQ. This CDR3 is 13 amino acids long. The V segment lost 5 bases and the J segment 5 bases; nucleotides outside the gene matches: 5. The complete variable domain, with remaining parts taken from reference TRBV7-8 and TRBJ1-1, reads GAGVSQSPRYKVAKRGQDVALRCDPISGHVSLFWYQQALGQGPEFLTYFQNEAQLDKSGLPSDRFFAERPEGSVSTLKIQRTQQEDSAVYLCASSPETGTEAFFGQGTRLTVV.

The J gene is TRBJ2-5, the V gene TRBV2; 10 positions match TRBD2. V lost 5 bases, J lost 5 bases, and 11 bases stayed unmatched. Germline CDR1 SNHLY, CDR2 FYNNEI. The CDR3 is 16 amino acids. The CDR3 coding sequence is TGTGCCAGCAGTCAAAACCCAGGACTAGCGGCGGAGACCCAGTACTTC. This encodes CASSQNPGLAAETQYF.

This sequence joins TRBV4-1 and TRBJ2-3; 12 nucleotides line up with TRBD2. The CDR3 consists of 18 residues. V dropped 3 bases and J dropped 5; count of bases not matched to a gene: 12. CDR1 is MGHRA, CDR2 YSYEKL, per germline. The CDR3 loop is CASSQRDGLAGMIDTQYF. The CDR3 DNA reads as TGCGCCAGCAGCCAGCGGGACGGACTAGCGGGAATGATAGATACGCAGTATTTT.

This chain uses TRBV4-1 with TRBJ2-1, with D possibly TRBD2 on 5 matching bases. The V end lost 6 bases, the J end lost 8 bases, and 14 bases lay between the germline ends. Germline lookup yields CDR1 MGHRA and CDR2 YSYEKL. This CDR3 region has 13 residues. The CDR3 region is CASSKLVRDEQFF. The DNA of the CDR3 is TGCGCCAGCAGTAAACTAGTTCGCGATGAGCAGTTCTTC.

The CDR3 DNA reads TGTGCCAGCAGCTCGCGGGACAGGGATAATTCACCCCTCCACTTT. It yields the protein CASSSRDRDNSPLHF. The chain uses TRBV7-9 and TRBJ1-6; 9 bases align to TRBD1. V gave up 4 bases and J gave up 5 bases; unmatched junction bases: 3. The CDR3 is 15 residues long. Germline values: CDR1 SEHNR, CDR2 FQNEAQ (reference sequence).

This clone showed up just a few times. This chain uses TRBV7-9 with TRBJ1-3; D uncertain. Germline V gene data show CDR1 as SEHNR and CDR2 as FQNEAQ (reference sequence). V was pared by 1 base and J by 0 bases, with 10 bases between. The CDR3 is made up of 16 amino acids. CDR3 region: CASSLDYRRSGNTIYF. CDR3 bases: TGTGCCAGCAGCTTAGATTACAGACGCTCTGGAAACACCATATATTTT.

The rearrangement joins TRBV5-1 to TRBJ2-3; 8 bases are shared with TRBD2. CDR1 and CDR2 from the germline V gene are SGHRS and YFSETQ. There are 16 residues in the CDR3. Trimming cost V 1 base and J 1 base; bases outside gene matches: 5. The CDR3 region is CASSLLATSGTDTQYF. CDR3 in DNA: TGCGCCAGCAGCTTGTTGGCGACTAGCGGCACAGATACGCAGTATTTT.

The genes are TRBV28 and TRBJ2-5, with D possibly being TRBD1 (6 bases). The J call may be wrong; the DNA end is better matched by TRBJ2-7. This CDR3 spans 14 amino acids. CDR1 is MDHEN and CDR2 is SYDVKM in the germline V gene. The CDR3 here is CASSLGQSSYEQYF. The CDR3 nucleotides read TGTGCCAGCAGTTTAGGACAGAGCTCCTACGAGCAGTACTTC.

The V and J genes are TRBV5-1 and TRBJ1-1; no clear D. The V gene lost 7 bases and the J gene lost 3 bases, with 10 bases spanning the gap. Per the germline V gene, CDR1 is SGHRS and CDR2 is YFSETQ. The CDR3 runs to 12 residues. CDR3 residues: CASSVGDTEAFF. The CDR3, as DNA: TGCGCCAGCTCCGTCGGGGACACTGAAGCTTTCTTT.

This chain links TRBV5-1 with TRBJ2-7, with D possibly matching TRBD1 (7 bases). The V and J ends lost 1 base and 4 bases respectively, with 15 bases between them. CDR1 and CDR2 from the germline V gene are SGHRS and YFSETQ. This CDR3 spans 15 amino acids. The CDR3 region is CASSLIEQGGYEQYF. The CDR3 bases are TGCGCCAGCAGCTTGATCGAGCAGGGGGGATACGAGCAGTACTTC.

This clone occurred a few times. The chain links TRBV4-1 to TRBJ1-4; 8 bases agree with TRBD1. Losses at the gene ends were 2 bases for V and 8 bases for J; bases not matched to a gene: 4. The CDR3 extends over 14 amino acids. Germline lookup yields CDR1 MGHRA and CDR2 YSYEKL. CDR3 coding DNA: TGCGCCAGCAGCCAACAGGGGGCGGAGGAAAAACTGTTTTTT. Amino acids: CASSQQGAEEKLFF.

This chain connects TRBV6-5 to TRBJ2-3, with 7 bases aligning to TRBD2. Germline V gives CDR1 MNHEY, CDR2 SVGAGI. The CDR3 contains 16 residues. After removal of 0 bases from V and 2 bases from J, the junction contained 5 bases not matched to a gene. The CDR3 loop reads CASSYSASGHTDTQYF. The CDR3 DNA follows: TGTGCCAGCAGTTACTCGGCTAGCGGACACACAGATACGCAGTATTTT.

The rearrangement joins TRBV7-8 to TRBJ2-1; the match to TRBD1 covers 7 bases. The CDR3 extends over 15 amino acids. The trim removed 1 base at V and 8 bases at J, leaving 8 bases unmatched. The germline V gene has CDR1 SGHVS and CDR2 FQNEAQ. CDR3 sequence: CASSLVTAGGDEQFF. In DNA form, the CDR3 reads TGTGCCAGCAGCTTAGTCACGGCAGGGGGTGATGAGCAGTTCTTC.

The V call is TRBV29-1, the J call TRBJ2-7; no firm D call. This CDR3 is 12 amino acids long. Germline CDR1 SQVTM, CDR2 ANQGSEA. V lost 7 bases and J 4 bases, leaving 14 bases between the germline ends. CDR3 DNA sequence: TGCAGCGGCCTGACTGAACGGTACGAGCAGTACTTC. Translated, it gives CSGLTERYEQYF.

This clone was recorded once. The V and J genes are TRBV2 and TRBJ2-4, with a weak D call TRBD2 (5 bases). CDR1 and CDR2 from the germline V gene are SNHLY and FYNNEI. CDR3 length equals 16 residues. V was shortened by 7 bases and J by 0 bases, with 16 bases between the two germline ends. CDR3 sequence reads: CASIRKTNLAKNIQYF. CDR3 sequence (DNA): TGTGCCAGCATAAGGAAGACTAACTTAGCCAAAAACATTCAGTACTTC. Full variable domain (rest looked up from reference TRBV2 and TRBJ2-4): EPEVTQTPSHQVTQMGQEVILRCVPISNHLYFYWYRQILGQKVEFLVSFYNNEISEKSEIFDDQFSVERPDGSNFTLKIRSTKLEDSAMYFCASIRKTNLAKNIQYFGAGTRLSVL.

This chain uses TRBV15 with TRBJ2-5; 9 bases map to TRBD1. The germline CDR1 and CDR2 sequences are LNHNV and YYDKDF (reference sequence). V shed 8 bases, J shed 5 bases, and the junction held 12 bases outside the gene matches. This CDR3 contains 15 residues. The CDR3 is CATGEGQGGEETQYF. For the CDR3, the DNA is TGTGCCACCGGAGAGGGACAGGGCGGGGAGGAGACCCAGTACTTC.

The chain couples TRBV2 to TRBJ2-2; 11 bases fit TRBD1. Trimming took 8 bases from V and 5 from J; bases not matched to a gene: 4. CDR3 length: 14 amino acids. The V gene's germline CDR1 is SNHLY and CDR2 FYNNEI. In DNA, the CDR3 is TGTGCCAGCGGACAGGGGGCTTGGACCGGGGAGCTGTTTTTT. This translates into CASGQGAWTGELFF.